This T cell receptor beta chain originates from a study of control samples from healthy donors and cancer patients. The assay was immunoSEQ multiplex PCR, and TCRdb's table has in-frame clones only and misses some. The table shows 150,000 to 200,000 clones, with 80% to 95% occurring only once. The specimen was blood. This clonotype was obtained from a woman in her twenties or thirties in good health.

In DNA form, the CDR3 reads TGTGCCAGCAGCCACTACCCCGGGACAGGGACTGAGCAGTTCTTC. Protein product: CASSHYPGTGTEQFF. This rearrangement joins TRBV3-1 (or the pseudogene TRBV3-2) to TRBJ2-1, with 9 bases matching TRBD1. Germline-derived CDR1 and CDR2 are LGHDT and YNNKEL (reference sequence). This CDR3 contains 15 residues. Trimming at V came to 3 bases and at J to 9 bases, leaving 9 bases not matched to a gene.